This entry lists 26 T cell receptor beta chains sequenced from one sample in a study of glioma-infiltrating T cells. The iRepertoire nested amplicon-rescue multiplex PCR amplified TCR alpha and beta CDR3s from RNA. TCRdb used MiXCR to reprocess the multiplex PCR reads, holding one entry per CDR3 protein. The sample shows around 130,000 distinct CDR3 sequences, around a quarter of them seen only once. What was sequenced was glioma tissue, nonneoplastic brain tissue, or PBMCs (not recorded which). The receptors stem from a human donor with low-grade glioma or glioblastoma, undergoing nonglioma brain surgery, or in good health (not recorded which).

Ten or more counts support this clonotype. The chain couples TRBV12-3 or TRBV12-4 to TRBJ1-1; D gene ambiguous. This CDR3 spans 13 amino acids. V lost 5 bases and J lost 1, with 8 bases in between. The CDR3 reads CASSEMGNTEAFF. The CDR3 region has the DNA TGTGCCAGCAGTGAGATGGGGAACACTGAAGCTTTCTTT.

In DNA, the CDR3 is TGTGCCAGCAGCTCTCTAGCGGGGGCTGTATGGACCCAGTACTTC. As protein: CASSSLAGAVWTQYF. The gene calls are TRBV7-6 and TRBJ2-5, with 10 nucleotides matching TRBD2. The CDR3 contains 15 residues. Germline V gene data show CDR1 as SGHVS and CDR2 as FNYEAQ. The V segment lost 4 bases and the J segment 7 bases; nucleotides outside the gene matches: 9.

This clonotype has just a few counts. The V and J genes are TRBV2 and TRBJ2-3; D gene ambiguous. The CDR3 extends over 11 amino acids. Between the trimmed V and J ends, which lost 7 bases and 3 bases, there was a span of 5 bases. Per germline, CDR1 SNHLY and CDR2 FYNNEI. The CDR3 DNA follows: TGTGCCAGCAAGGGAACAGATACGCAGTATTTT. This codes for CASKGTDTQYF.

This chain joins TRBV29-1 and TRBJ2-2; D unresolved. The V gene's germline CDR1 is SQVTM and CDR2 ANQGSEA. V lost 4 bases to trimming and J lost 9 bases, with 12 bases between them. This CDR3 comprises 12 residues. The DNA of the CDR3 is TGCAGCGTTGGTTGGGGTCCCCGGGAGCTGTTTTTT. This codes for CSVGWGPRELFF.

In its sample, this clonotype was seen a few times. The V gene is TRBV3-1, the J gene TRBJ1-6, with D perhaps TRBD1 (6 bases). V was trimmed by 0 bases and J by 9 bases, leaving 15 bases between them. This CDR3 is built from 16 residues. Germline V lookup: CDR1 LGHDT, CDR2 YNNKEL (reference sequence). The CDR3 spells CASSQDFQGHGSPLHF. The CDR3 DNA follows: TGTGCCAGCAGCCAAGATTTTCAGGGGCACGGTTCACCCCTCCACTTT.

This clonotype was seen a few times. V and J are TRBV4-1 and TRBJ1-5; TRBD1 agrees at 8 bases. The CDR3 is made up of 15 amino acids. With 3 bases clipped from V and 5 bases from J, the junction kept 6 bases outside the gene matches. Germline values: CDR1 MGHRA, CDR2 YSYEKL. CDR3 region: CASSHRTGFDQPQHF. In DNA, the CDR3 is TGCGCCAGCAGCCACAGGACAGGGTTCGATCAGCCCCAGCATTTT.

This clonotype was observed a few times. The chain employs TRBV7-2 and TRBJ2-5; 7 bases match TRBD2. J gave up 1 base and V 2 bases, and 7 bases lay outside the gene matches. CDR3 length equals 16 residues. Per germline, CDR1 SGHTA and CDR2 FQGNSA. The CDR3 nucleotides are TGTGCCAGCAGCTTATCGGGACGCGGGGGCCAAGAGACCCAGTACTTC. Its protein product is CASSLSGRGGQETQYF.

As to this clonotype: Given a much more abundant clone one base away, this may be a read error. The CDR3 does not end in the conserved phenylalanine or tryptophan, so this is likely a read error. The V call is TRBV7-2, the J call TRBJ1-1; D ambiguous. The V gene's germline CDR1 is SGHTA and CDR2 FQGNSA. The CDR3 contains 14 residues. Trimming left V 3 bases short and J 0 bases short, with 8 bases between. This CDR3 reads CASSFDNMNTEAFL. For the CDR3, the DNA is TGTGCCAGCAGCTTCGATAACATGAACACTGAAGCTTTCCTT.

V and J are TRBV19 and TRBJ2-7, with no clear D. Germline values: CDR1 LNHDA, CDR2 SQIVND (reference sequence). The germline V and J ends were trimmed by 3 bases and 4 bases, with 10 bases remaining between them. The CDR3 consists of 13 residues. The CDR3 reads CASSIGQEYEQYV. CDR3 coding DNA: TGTGCCAGTAGTATCGGTCAGGAGTACGAGCAGTACGTC.

A note on this clonotype: The germline gene is not matched at one end of the junction; a read error may be the cause. The V call is TRBV25-1, the J call TRBJ1-5; D remains ambiguous. Germline V gene data show CDR1 as MGHDK and CDR2 as SYGVNS. The CDR3 is 14 residues long. The CDR3 sequence: CSSSDHYSDQPQHF. The CDR3 DNA reads TGTTCCAGCAGTGACCACTATAGCGATCAGCCCCAGCATTTT.

J is TRBJ2-2 and V is TRBV9; TRBD1 or TRBD2 may be the D gene (6 bases each). V was cut by 1 base and J by 5 bases, with 9 bases left in between. From germline, CDR1 is SGDLS and CDR2 YYNGEE. The CDR3 contains 14 residues. This CDR3 is CASSVSGATGELFF. DNA of the CDR3: TGTGCCAGCAGCGTATCGGGGGCGACCGGGGAGCTGTTTTTT.

This clonotype was counted a few times. The chain combines TRBV14 with TRBJ2-3; either TRBD1 or TRBD2 may fit D (5 bases each). The CDR3 is made up of 15 amino acids. Germline V gene lookup returns CDR1 SGHDN and CDR2 FVKESK. V was cut by 1 base and J by 9 bases, with 17 bases left in between. The CDR3 sequence: CASSQGDPVGVTQYF. CDR3 DNA sequence: TGTGCCAGCAGCCAAGGGGACCCGGTCGGTGTGACGCAGTATTTT.

This clonotype was recorded at least ten times. The chain joins TRBV15 to TRBJ1-6; D gene ambiguous. The CDR3 extends over 14 amino acids. Deletions cut 0 bases from V and 7 bases from J, with 7 bases between. Germline V gene lookup returns CDR1 LNHNV and CDR2 YYDKDF (reference sequence). The CDR3 spells CATSRDRGNSPLHF. CDR3 DNA: TGTGCCACCAGCAGAGATCGAGGGAATTCACCCCTCCACTTT.

This clonotype was recorded a few times. J is TRBJ2-3 and V is TRBV20-1, with D perhaps matching TRBD2 (5 bases). The germline gives CDR1 DFQATT, CDR2 SNEGSKA (reference sequence). The CDR3 loop spans 14 amino acids. Trimming left V 5 bases short and J 0 bases short, with 12 bases between. CDR3 DNA sequence: TGCAGTGCTCGGACTGAATCTAGCACAGATACGCAGTATTTT. Its translation is CSARTESSTDTQYF.

This chain connects TRBV4-1 to TRBJ2-1, with TRBD2 identical over 12 bases. The V gene's germline CDR1 is MGHRA and CDR2 YSYEKL. Germline trimming cut 4 bases from V and 7 bases from J; bases unmatched to any gene: 8. There are 16 residues in the CDR3. CDR3 sequence: CASSLPGLAGGNEQFF. Written as DNA, the CDR3 is TGCGCCAGCAGCCTCCCGGGGCTAGCGGGGGGGAATGAGCAGTTCTTC.

This clonotype turned up a few times. The V gene is TRBV7-9, the J gene TRBJ1-2, with D possibly matching TRBD1 (5 bases). Per the germline V gene, CDR1 is SEHNR and CDR2 is FQNEAQ (reference sequence). The length of the CDR3 is 15 residues. V lost 2 bases and J 6 bases, leaving 16 bases between the germline ends. CDR3 residues: CASSLRGTPGNGYTF. CDR3 DNA sequence: TGTGCCAGCAGCTTACGGGGCACTCCAGGGAATGGCTACACCTTC.

The table lists this clonotype with many counts. The rearrangement joins TRBV15 to TRBJ1-5; no firm D call. V was clipped by 0 bases and J by 1 base, with 7 bases between them. Looked up from germline, CDR1 is LNHNV and CDR2 is YYDKDF (reference sequence). The CDR3 has 15 residues. CDR3 nucleotides: TGTGCCACCAGCAGAGAGTGGGTGAGCAATCAGCCCCAGCATTTT. This gives the protein CATSREWVSNQPQHF.

This clonotype has only a few counts. The chain carries TRBV7-2 and TRBJ1-5; D might be TRBD1 (6 bases). Germline CDR1 and CDR2: SGHTA and FQGNSA. The CDR3 sequence is 15 residues long. The ends were cut back, 3 bases at V and 3 bases at J, with 12 bases in the middle. The CDR3: CASSFRGHFNQPQHF. CDR3 bases: TGTGCCAGCAGCTTTAGGGGACACTTCAATCAGCCCCAGCATTTT. Supplemented by reference TRBV7-2 and TRBJ1-5, the full variable domain reads GAGVSQSPSNKVTEKGKDVELRCDPISGHTALYWYRQSLGQGLEFLIYFQGNSAPDKSGLPSDRFSAERTGGSVSTLTIQRTQQEDSAVYLCASSFRGHFNQPQHFGDGTRLSIL.

The J gene is TRBJ2-7, the V gene TRBV12-3 or TRBV12-4; 7 nucleotides match TRBD1. CDR3 length equals 12 residues. CDR3 amino acids: CASSLVPGQLDV. The DNA for the CDR3 is TGTGCCAGCAGTTTAGTCCCGGGACAGCTCGACGTC.

This clonotype was observed many times. The chain joins TRBV28 to TRBJ2-1, with TRBD1 identical over 8 bases. The V gene end was trimmed by 11 bases and the J gene end by 6 bases; junction bases not matched to a gene: 9. From germline, CDR1 is MDHEN and CDR2 SYDVKM. The CDR3 is 13 residues long. DNA of the CDR3: TGTGCCTACGAGGACAGGGCCTCCAATGAGCAGTTCTTC. Amino acids: CAYEDRASNEQFF.

The chain links TRBV3-1 to TRBJ1-2; no clear D. Trimming removed 2 bases at V and 4 bases at J, with 11 bases between. CDR1 and CDR2 from the germline V gene are LGHDT and YNNKEL (reference sequence). CDR3 length: 14 residues. The CDR3: CASSQFEGAYGYTF. The CDR3 nucleotides are TGTGCCAGCAGCCAATTTGAGGGAGCCTATGGCTACACCTTC.

The chain recombines TRBV7-2 with TRBJ2-4; 7 bases line up with TRBD1. The trim removed 3 bases at V and 5 bases at J, leaving 4 bases unmatched. CDR3 length equals 14 residues. Germline V CDR1 and CDR2: SGHTA, FQGNSA. This CDR3 reads CASSFRQGENIQYF. CDR3 sequence (DNA): TGTGCCAGCAGCTTCAGACAGGGAGAAAACATTCAGTACTTC.

This clonotype was seen a handful of times. This rearrangement joins TRBV7-2 to TRBJ1-5, with D hard to call. Germline V gives CDR1 SGHTA, CDR2 FQGNSA. The V end was cut by 9 bases, the J end by 4 bases, with 22 bases between. The CDR3 contains 16 residues. The DNA of the CDR3 is TGTGCCAGTAGTATTGTGGGTGGCAGGACTAATCAGCCCCAGCATTTT. This gives the protein CASSIVGGRTNQPQHF.

The V call is TRBV2, the J call TRBJ2-5; D remains unclear. There are 14 residues in the CDR3. The ends were cut back, 3 bases at V and 2 bases at J, with 10 bases in the middle. From germline, CDR1 is SNHLY and CDR2 FYNNEI. Here the CDR3 DNA reads TGTGCCAGCAGTGAGAAGACGGTGCAAGAGACCCAGTACTTC. Its protein product is CASSEKTVQETQYF.

This clonotype appeared a few times. Just one base apart from a much larger clone, this may be a read error. The V gene is TRBV6-1, the J gene TRBJ1-1; no firm D call. The V gene's germline CDR1 is MNHNS and CDR2 SASEGT. The CDR3 contains 13 residues. This CDR3 is CASSERLNTKAFF. For the CDR3, the DNA is TGTGCCAGCAGTGAAAGGCTAAACACTAAAGCTTTCTTT.

Worth noting for this clonotype: A read error may explain this, as a much larger clone is one base away. The chain is built from TRBV20-1 and TRBJ1-2; TRBD1 might be the D (5 bases). V dropped 5 bases and J dropped 1 base, with 11 bases sitting between them. Germline loops: CDR1 DFQATT, CDR2 SNEGSKA (reference sequence). This CDR3 is built from 13 residues. CDR3 DNA sequence: TGCAGTGCTTATGAGACAGATAACTATGGCTACACCTTC. It is translated as CSAYETDNYGYTF.